By frequency, the clone carrying this T cell receptor beta chain registers medium-sized. No antigen is known for it. In germline, CDR1 is LNHDA, CDR2 SQIVND (reference sequence). This CDR3 region has 14 residues. This entry belongs to a study of T cell clusters in autoimmune cytopenias. About the research overall: Healthy control donors averaged 56 years of age, with a median of approximately 63 years. The median distinct TRB clonotype count was approximately 2,500 per sample, from a median 51,575 reads.

About 39,000 genome equivalents of blood DNA were amplified for TRB. Study outcomes and limitations: Primary autoimmune cytopenia patients appeared to lack physiological T cell clusters present in healthy donors.

One tube held mixed TRB-A and TRB-B primer pools for touch-down PCR. TCRdb re-called the multiplex PCR reads and shows each CDR3 protein once, DNA omitted. The sample totals 6,900 or so distinct CDR3 sequences; its top ten clones hold roughly 8.9%. These sequences were also reported in another study, on T cell repertoires in aging, cancer and after chemotherapy. From that second work: Over several months to years, re-sampled healthy donor repertoires clearly shared clones.

Sample: peripheral blood. The TCR comes from a human donor in good health. The chain employs TRBV19 and TRBJ2-3; without DNA, the TCRdb call of TRBD1 cannot be checked. CDR3 region: CASSPGQGPDTQYF. Looking up the rest from reference TRBV19 and TRBJ2-3 gives the full variable domain: DGGITQSPKYLFRKEGQNVTLSCEQNLNHDAMYWYRQDPGQGLRLIYYSQIVNDFQKGDIAEGYSVSREKKESFPLTVTSAQKNPTAFYLCASSPGQGPDTQYFGPGTRLTVL.